This TCR beta chain was recovered during a study of T cells after somatic rescue of genetic block. Clones were sequenced by immunoSEQ multiplex PCR, and TCRdb holds only the in-frame ones, with some missing. The sample yields more than 70,000 clones, approximately 90% seen once. The CDR3 spans 14 residues. The V end was cut by 6 bases, the J end by 6 bases, with 17 bases between. CDR1 is MNHNY and CDR2 is SVGAGI in the germline V gene (reference sequence). Sample: peripheral blood mononuclear cells (PBMCs). The V gene is TRBV6-6, the J gene TRBJ1-1; a weak D match, TRBD1 (6 bases). The sequence derives from a woman aged 18-29 years. The CDR3 sequence: CASSPPTGRPEAFF. CDR3 in DNA: TGTGCCAGCAGCCCGCCTACAGGGCGGCCTGAAGCTTTCTTT.